The next 11 T cell receptor beta chains were all read from a single sample in a study of cytotoxic CD8 clonotypes in ibrutinib-treated CLL. The protocol was immunoSEQ multiplex PCR, while the TCRdb copy is restricted to in-frame clones and leaves out a portion. Of 300,000 to 350,000 clones in the sample, just under 80% were seen once. The specimen comprised PBMCs, sampled before ibrutinib treatment. These receptors came from a human donor with chronic lymphocytic leukemia.

This chain links TRBV29-1 with TRBJ2-5; no firm D call. This CDR3 spans 13 amino acids. The V and J ends lost 3 bases and 0 bases respectively, with 8 bases between them. Germline V CDR1 and CDR2: SQVTM, ANQGSEA. This CDR3 is CSVDQLYQETQYF. The CDR3 DNA follows: TGCAGCGTTGATCAGCTGTACCAAGAGACCCAGTACTTC.

This sequence joins TRBV7-3 and TRBJ2-2; 9 bases match TRBD2. The CDR3 is 16 amino acids. The J segment lost 4 bases and the V segment lost 5 bases, leaving 8 bases of the junction unmatched. Germline V gene sequence: CDR1 SGHTA, CDR2 FQGTGA. CDR3 region: CASSAKLAGVTGELFF. For the CDR3, the DNA is TGTGCCAGCAGCGCCAAACTAGCGGGTGTCACCGGGGAGCTGTTTTTT.

The CDR3 loop is CASSLWVSRGDYGYTF. The CDR3 nucleotides are TGTGCCAGCAGCTTATGGGTGTCGAGAGGGGACTATGGCTACACCTTC. V is TRBV13 and J is TRBJ1-2; D may be TRBD1 (5 bases). This CDR3 region has 16 residues. Germline CDR1 PRHDT, CDR2 FYEKMQ (reference sequence). Trimming cost V 2 bases and J 3 bases, with 16 bases left between them. The full variable domain, completed using reference TRBV13 and TRBJ1-2, is AAGVIQSPRHLIKEKRETATLKCYPIPRHDTVYWYQQGPGQDPQFLISFYEKMQSDKGSIPDRFSAQQFSDYHSELNMSSLELGDSALYFCASSLWVSRGDYGYTFGSGTRLTVV.

The CDR3 reads CASSSPQRYEQYF. CDR3 nucleotide sequence: TGTGCCAGCAGCTCACCACAGCGCTACGAGCAGTACTTC. This rearrangement joins TRBV7-9 to TRBJ2-7; no clear D. This CDR3 region has 13 residues. V lost 4 bases and J 3 bases, leaving 10 bases between the germline ends. CDR1 SEHNR and CDR2 FQNEAQ come from the germline V gene (reference sequence). The full variable domain, with the rest looked up from reference TRBV7-9 and TRBJ2-7, is DTGVSQNPRHKITKRGQNVTFRCDPISEHNRLYWYRQTLGQGPEFLTYFQNEAQLEKSRLLSDRFSAERPKGSFSTLEIQRTEQGDSAMYLCASSSPQRYEQYFGPGTRLTVT.

The chain is built from TRBV5-4 and TRBJ2-5; D is perhaps TRBD2 (6 bases). V gave up 0 bases and J gave up 5 bases, with 17 bases separating them. Germline V gene sequence: CDR1 SGHNT, CDR2 YYREEE (reference sequence). The CDR3 runs to 16 residues. The CDR3 DNA reads as TGTGCCAGCAGCTTGGTTGGGGTACTAGCTCAGGAGACCCAGTACTTC. Its translation: CASSLVGVLAQETQYF. Full variable domain (rest looked up from reference TRBV5-4 and TRBJ2-5): ETGVTQSPTHLIKTRGQQVTLRCSSQSGHNTVSWYQQALGQGPQFIFQYYREEENGRGNFPPRFSGLQFPNYSSELNVNALELDDSALYLCASSLVGVLAQETQYFGPGTRLLVL.

The chain couples TRBV29-1 to TRBJ1-5; D is perhaps TRBD1 (6 bases). The V gene lost 4 bases and the J gene lost 11 bases, with 21 bases spanning the gap. The germline CDR1 and CDR2 sequences are SQVTM and ANQGSEA. The CDR3 consists of 14 residues. CDR3 sequence reads: CSVVTSGGLGSQHF. In nucleotides, the CDR3 is TGCAGCGTTGTAACATCCGGGGGCTTAGGGTCCCAGCATTTT. The full variable domain, completed using reference TRBV29-1 and TRBJ1-5, is SAVISQKPSRDICQRGTSLTIQCQVDSQVTMMFWYRQQPGQSLTLIATANQGSEATYESGFVIDKFPISRPNLTFSTLTVSNMSPEDSSIYLCSVVTSGGLGSQHFGDGTRLSIL.

J is TRBJ2-1 and V is TRBV19; D is possibly TRBD1 (8 bases). V was pared by 6 bases and J by 8 bases, with 14 bases between. In germline, CDR1 is LNHDA, CDR2 SQIVND (reference sequence). The CDR3 length is 13 residues. Here the CDR3 DNA reads TGTGCCAGTAGAAAACAGGGGGGGGATGAGCAGTTCTTC. It is translated as CASRKQGGDEQFF.

The chain links TRBV5-4 to TRBJ1-1, with TRBD1 identical over 7 bases. The junction had 12 bases not matched to a gene; V was cut back by 4 bases and J by 0 bases. Germline assignment: CDR1 SGHNT and CDR2 YYREEE (reference sequence). The CDR3 has 17 amino acids. The CDR3 DNA reads TGTGCCAGCAGCATTGGCACAGGGGCAGTGGTGAACACTGAAGCTTTCTTT. Translated, it gives CASSIGTGAVVNTEAFF.

V and J are TRBV28 and TRBJ2-3, with D tentatively TRBD1 or TRBD2 (6 bases each). V shed 5 bases and J shed 1 base, with 19 bases lying between them. Germline values: CDR1 MDHEN, CDR2 SYDVKM. CDR3 length equals 17 residues. CDR3 loop: CASSLGGRGQGTDTQYF. In DNA, the CDR3 is TGTGCCAGCAGTCTAGGGGGACGGGGGCAAGGCACAGATACGCAGTATTTT.

The chain joins TRBV10-3 to TRBJ1-1, with D perhaps TRBD1 (6 bases). The CDR3 loop spans 14 amino acids. The ends were cut back, 7 bases at V and 1 base at J, with 13 bases in the middle. From germline, CDR1 is ENHRY and CDR2 SYGVKD. The CDR3 loop reads CAIKLDRQNTEAFF. Written as DNA, the CDR3 is TGTGCCATCAAGCTCGACAGGCAGAACACTGAAGCTTTCTTT.

This clone occurred once. The V and J genes are TRBV28 and TRBJ2-7; D not certain. The V end was cut by 7 bases, the J end by 3 bases, with 7 bases between. This CDR3 is built from 11 residues. The V gene's germline CDR1 is MDHEN and CDR2 SYDVKM. The CDR3 DNA reads TGTGCCAGCAAGTCAGTCTACGAGCAGTACTTC. Translating it yields CASKSVYEQYF.